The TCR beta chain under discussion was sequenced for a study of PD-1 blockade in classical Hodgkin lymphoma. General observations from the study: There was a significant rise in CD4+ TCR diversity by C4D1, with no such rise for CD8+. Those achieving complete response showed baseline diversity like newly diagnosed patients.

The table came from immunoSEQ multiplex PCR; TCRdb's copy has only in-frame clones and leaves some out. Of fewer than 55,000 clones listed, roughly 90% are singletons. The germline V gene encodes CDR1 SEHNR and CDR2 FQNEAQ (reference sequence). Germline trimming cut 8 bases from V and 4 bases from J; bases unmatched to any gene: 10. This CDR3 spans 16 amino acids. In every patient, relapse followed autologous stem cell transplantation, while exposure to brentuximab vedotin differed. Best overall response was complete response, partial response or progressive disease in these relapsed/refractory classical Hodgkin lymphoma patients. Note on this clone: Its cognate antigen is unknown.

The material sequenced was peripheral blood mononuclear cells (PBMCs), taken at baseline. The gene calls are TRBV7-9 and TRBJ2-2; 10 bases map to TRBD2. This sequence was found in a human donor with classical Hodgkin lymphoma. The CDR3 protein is CASGKLAGEATGELFF. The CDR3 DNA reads TGTGCCAGCGGAAAGCTAGCGGGAGAGGCCACCGGGGAGCTGTTTTTT.